The entry that follows covers one T cell receptor (beta chain) sequence. Its antigen is currently not known. Sequence at one end of the junction differs from germline and may be a read error. The CDR3 runs 10 residues from the cysteine to the phenylalanine. The sequence is cut down to CDR3 DNA, 30 bases in frame from base 1. Taken from the germline V gene, the CDR1 and CDR2 loops are MGHDK and SYGVNS. These data originate in a study of glioma-infiltrating T cells (dated by TCRdb to 2016 to 2017). About the full investigation: The study sequenced TCR alpha- and beta-chain repertoires from glioma tissue, from non-neoplastic brain tissue and from matched peripheral blood mononuclear cells. To measure how far tissue and blood T-cell populations diverged, each tissue-infiltrating repertoire was compared against the peripheral blood repertoire of the same patient. The paired cohort comprised three low-grade glioma patients, 8 or 9 primary glioblastoma patients and three non-glioma patients contributing non-neoplastic brain tissue. What the study reported, not specific to this receptor: Group comparisons rested on small numbers: three non-neoplastic, three low-grade glioma and roughly 8 glioblastoma patients. In non-neoplastic patients, VJ-independent divergence between tissue and blood fell below expectation, whereas in all gliomas, and especially in low-grade gliomas, the divergence rose above expectation. Very few CDR3 sequences were shared between tissue and blood, attributed to high CDR3 diversity and limited sampling.

The iRepertoire nested amplicon-rescue multiplex PCR (arm-PCR) platform was used to amplify TCR alpha and beta CDR3 regions from RNA. The input for one-step reverse transcription and amplification was roughly 85-400 ng of either tissue mRNA or PBMC total RNA. Following bead purification, Illumina adapters were added by a secondary multiplex PCR, and the libraries were gel-purified between 200 and 400 bp. The libraries contained internal 6-nucleotide barcodes that were used for demultiplexing. The libraries were sequenced on an Illumina MiSeq using 2x220 or 2x250 nucleotide paired-end reads. Per the authors' processing: Paired reads were merged using FLASH 1.2.11 and aligned with BWA-MEM to the GRCh37 human genome, and TRA and TRB reads were then extracted. V and J assignment used an IMGT-derived reference of cassette sequences and CDR3 motifs that included pseudogenes. Reads were translated in three frames, and productive CDR3s were defined by a C…FGXG motif without stop codons. Unique combinations of V-J cassette pair and CDR3 amino acid sequence were defined as clonotypes. Reads were filtered by Hamming distance, thresholded by each sample's sequence error rate in mapped regions. TCRdb reworked the public reads: Q25 trimming with fastp, MiXCR clone assembly, productive beta chains retained. Here each entry gathers all rows of one CDR3 protein and keeps the most common genes and DNA. TCRdb's processing, not the study's, gives the V and J calls here. The table for this sample lists 4,000 to 5,000 distinct CDR3 sequences; 25% to 40% of them were counted only once. The ten most abundant clones make up 6.5% to 8% of the sample.

Sequencing was carried out using glioma tissue, nonneoplastic brain tissue, or PBMCs (not recorded which). The chain is assembled from TRBV25-1 and TRBJ1-1, with no reliable assignment of the D segment. The TCR comes from a human donor with low-grade glioma or glioblastoma, undergoing nonglioma brain surgery, or in good health (not recorded which). The CDR3 reads as follows: CARKNGEAFF. The DNA sequence is as follows: TGTGCCAGAAAAAACGGAGAAGCTTTCTTC.